This passage covers 16 T cell receptor beta chains from one sample sequenced in a study of CD8 T cells in ankylosing spondylitis. One entry per CDR3 protein results from TCRdb running MiXCR on the 5' RACE reads. The sample has some 7,600 distinct CDR3 sequences; roughly 7.7% are singletons. The sample taken for sequencing was blood, either unsorted or a sorted T cell fraction (not recorded which). All receptors come from a male donor with ankylosing spondylitis or in good health (not recorded which).

In this sample, this clonotype turned up many times. The chain couples TRBV9 to TRBJ2-5, with D unresolved. The length of the CDR3 is 14 residues. Germline CDR1 and CDR2: SGDLS and YYNGEE. The V gene lost 0 bases and the J gene lost 5 bases, with 11 bases spanning the gap. CDR3: CASSVDGFGETQYF. Here the CDR3 DNA reads TGTGCCAGCAGCGTAGATGGCTTCGGGGAGACCCAGTACTTC.

This clonotype has at least ten counts. The rearrangement joins TRBV9 to TRBJ2-2; 8 bases are a match to TRBD2. The CDR3 loop spans 15 amino acids. Germline CDR1 reads SGDLS; CDR2 reads YYNGEE. Trimming took 3 bases from V and 4 from J; bases not matched to a gene: 5. Here the CDR3 DNA reads TGTGCCAGCAGCGCGGGACTAGTGCCCACCGGGGAGCTGTTTTTT. Amino acids: CASSAGLVPTGELFF.

This clonotype was seen at least ten times. The rearrangement uses TRBV9 and TRBJ2-3; no reliable D call. Germline CDR1 is SGDLS and CDR2 is YYNGEE. V lost 1 base and J lost 2, with 2 bases in between. This CDR3 spans 12 amino acids. CDR3 DNA: TGTGCCAGCAGCGTACACACAGATACGCAGTATTTT. Its protein product is CASSVHTDTQYF.

This clonotype was detected ten times or more. J is TRBJ1-4 and V is TRBV9, with 7 nucleotides matching TRBD1. CDR3 length: 14 residues. Unmatched junction bases numbered 7, after V lost 4 bases and J lost 7 bases. The germline V gene has CDR1 SGDLS and CDR2 YYNGEE. In nucleotides, the CDR3 is TGTGCCAGCAGCCCTACAGGGGCAAGTGAAAAACTGTTTTTT. Amino acid sequence: CASSPTGASEKLFF.

The sample holds many counts of this clonotype. The rearrangement joins TRBV9 to TRBJ2-2; D gene ambiguous. The CDR3 length is 11 residues. The germline V gene has CDR1 SGDLS and CDR2 YYNGEE. Trimming removed 7 bases from V and 6 bases from J, with 7 bases in between. The chain's CDR3 is CASADPGELFF. Here the CDR3 DNA reads TGTGCCAGCGCGGATCCCGGGGAGCTGTTTTTT.

This clonotype is categorized as medium-sized. The chain uses TRBV9 and TRBJ1-2; D gene uncertain. The CDR3 sequence is 15 residues long. Germline V gene lookup returns CDR1 SGDLS and CDR2 YYNGEE. Between the trimmed V and J ends, which lost 4 bases and 9 bases, there was a span of 22 bases. The CDR3: CASSPTREGIFSYTF. As DNA, the CDR3 is TGTGCCAGCAGCCCGACCCGCGAGGGAATTTTTAGCTACACCTTC.

V is TRBV9 and J is TRBJ1-2; D remains unclear. The germline V and J ends were trimmed by 0 bases and 0 bases, with 6 bases remaining between them. The CDR3 spans 14 residues. From germline, CDR1 is SGDLS and CDR2 YYNGEE. The CDR3 DNA is TGTGCCAGCAGCGTAGACAGAGCTAACTATGGCTACACCTTC. Protein sequence: CASSVDRANYGYTF.

This clonotype was seen a few times. The chain uses TRBV9 and TRBJ2-1; 9 bases align to TRBD2. The CDR3 is made up of 15 amino acids. Per germline, CDR1 SGDLS and CDR2 YYNGEE. J lost 2 bases, V lost 4 bases, and 4 bases had no gene match. Written as DNA, the CDR3 is TGTGCCAGCAGCTCCAGCGGGGGGCCCTACAATGAGCAGTTCTTC. Amino acids: CASSSSGGPYNEQFF.

Ten or more counts support this clonotype. The chain recombines TRBV9 with TRBJ1-1; TRBD1 aligns across 9 bases. CDR1 is SGDLS, CDR2 YYNGEE, per germline. The CDR3 is 14 residues long. Trimming at V came to 4 bases and at J to 3 bases, leaving 4 bases not matched to a gene. The CDR3 here is CASSRQGGDTEAFF. CDR3 coding DNA: TGTGCCAGCAGCAGACAGGGGGGAGACACTGAAGCTTTCTTT.

This clonotype was seen many times. CDR3: CASPLTGHNEKLFF. CDR3 DNA: TGTGCCAGCCCGTTGACAGGCCATAATGAAAAACTGTTTTTT. This chain links TRBV12-3 or TRBV12-4 with TRBJ1-4; D is possibly TRBD1 (6 bases). V dropped 8 bases and J dropped 4 bases, with 14 bases sitting between them. The CDR3 has 14 residues.

This clonotype was observed many times. This rearrangement joins TRBV9 to TRBJ2-3; maybe TRBD2 (7 bases). Trimming took off 6 bases at V and 5 bases at J, with 13 bases between the two ends. The CDR3 is 13 residues long. Germline assignment: CDR1 SGDLS and CDR2 YYNGEE. DNA for the CDR3: TGTGCCAGCATGGGGGGAGGGGGAGATACGCAGTATTTT. Its translation is CASMGGGGDTQYF. Full variable domain (outside the CDR3, taken from reference TRBV9 and TRBJ2-3): DSGVTQTPKHLITATGQRVTLRCSPRSGDLSVYWYQQSLDQGLQFLIQYYNGEERAKGNILERFSAQQFPDLHSELNLSSLELGDSALYFCASMGGGGDTQYFGPGTRLTVL.

This clonotype was observed many times. This sequence joins TRBV9 and TRBJ1-5; no clear D gene. V lost 4 bases to trimming and J lost 0 bases, with 8 bases between them. Germline values: CDR1 SGDLS, CDR2 YYNGEE. The CDR3 spans 14 residues. Here the CDR3 reads CASSPIDSNQPQHF. Written as DNA, the CDR3 is TGTGCCAGCAGCCCAATCGATAGCAATCAGCCCCAGCATTTT.

This clonotype was detected many times. The chain employs TRBV9 and TRBJ1-6; possibly TRBD1 for D (5 bases). V gave up 2 bases and J gave up 9 bases, with 6 bases separating them. Germline values: CDR1 SGDLS, CDR2 YYNGEE. This CDR3 region has 12 residues. The CDR3 DNA reads TGTGCCAGCAGCGTTGGGGGTTCACCCCTCCACTTT. It yields the protein CASSVGGSPLHF.

This clonotype was recorded a few times. The chain recombines TRBV9 with TRBJ2-5; D remains ambiguous. This CDR3 spans 14 amino acids. V lost 0 bases to trimming and J lost 2 bases, with 8 bases between them. Germline loops: CDR1 SGDLS, CDR2 YYNGEE. CDR3 sequence: CASSVGPGQETQYF. Here the CDR3 DNA reads TGTGCCAGCAGCGTAGGGCCCGGACAAGAGACCCAGTACTTC.

This clonotype has a count of ten or more. The chain has TRBV9 and TRBJ2-6, with D possibly matching TRBD1 (5 bases). In germline, CDR1 is SGDLS, CDR2 YYNGEE. This CDR3 spans 18 amino acids. The V end was cut by 0 bases, the J end by 0 bases, with 13 bases between. As DNA, the CDR3 is TGTGCCAGCAGCGTAGCGACAGTAGTCGGCTCTGGGGCCAACGTCCTGACTTTC. Translating it yields CASSVATVVGSGANVLTF. The full variable domain, rest sourced from reference TRBV9 and TRBJ2-6, is DSGVTQTPKHLITATGQRVTLRCSPRSGDLSVYWYQQSLDQGLQFLIQYYNGEERAKGNILERFSAQQFPDLHSELNLSSLELGDSALYFCASSVATVVGSGANVLTFGAGSRLTVL.

This sequence joins TRBV9 and TRBJ2-1, with a possible D match to TRBD2 (5 bases). The length of the CDR3 is 13 residues. V was pared by 0 bases and J by 7 bases, with 8 bases between. CDR1 is SGDLS, CDR2 YYNGEE, per germline. The CDR3, as DNA: TGTGCCAGCAGCGTAGCTACGGGGAATGAGCAGTTCTTC. It translates to CASSVATGNEQFF.